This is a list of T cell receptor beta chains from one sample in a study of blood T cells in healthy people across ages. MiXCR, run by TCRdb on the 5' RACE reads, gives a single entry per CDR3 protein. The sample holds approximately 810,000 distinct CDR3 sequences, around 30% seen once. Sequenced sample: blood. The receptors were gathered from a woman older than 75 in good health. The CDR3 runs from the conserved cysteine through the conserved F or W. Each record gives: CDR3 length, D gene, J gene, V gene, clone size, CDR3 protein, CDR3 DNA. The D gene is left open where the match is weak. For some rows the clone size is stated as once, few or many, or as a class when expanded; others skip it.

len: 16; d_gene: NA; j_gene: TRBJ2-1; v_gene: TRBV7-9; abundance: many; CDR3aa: CASSLMAQGVVNEQFF; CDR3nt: TGTGCCAGCAGCTTAATGGCCCAGGGTGTAGTTAATGAGCAGTTCTTC
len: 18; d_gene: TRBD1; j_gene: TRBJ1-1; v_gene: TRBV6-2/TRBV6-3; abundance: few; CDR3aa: CASRLRDRGHKMNTEAFF; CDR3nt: TGTGCCAGCAGGCTCCGGGACAGGGGTCACAAAATGAACACTGAAGCTTTCTTT
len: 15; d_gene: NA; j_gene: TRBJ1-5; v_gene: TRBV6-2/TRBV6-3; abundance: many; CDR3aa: CASSYIGTKNQPQHF; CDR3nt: TGTGCCAGCAGTTACATCGGGACAAAAAATCAGCCCCAGCATTTT
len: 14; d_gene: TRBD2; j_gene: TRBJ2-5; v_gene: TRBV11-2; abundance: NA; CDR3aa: CASSFSGFQETQYF; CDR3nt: TGTGCCAGCAGCTTTAGCGGGTTTCAAGAGACCCAGTACTTC
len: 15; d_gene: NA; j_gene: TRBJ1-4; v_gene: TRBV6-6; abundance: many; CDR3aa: CASSWDIATNEKLFF; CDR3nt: TGTGCCAGCAGTTGGGACATCGCAACTAATGAAAAACTGTTTTTT
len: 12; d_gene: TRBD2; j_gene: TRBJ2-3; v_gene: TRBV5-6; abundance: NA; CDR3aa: CASSLWGGSQYF; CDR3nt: TGTGCCAGCAGCTTGTGGGGGGGATCGCAGTATTTT
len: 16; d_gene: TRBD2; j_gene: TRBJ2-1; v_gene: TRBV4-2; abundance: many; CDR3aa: CASSQERLAGNNEQFF; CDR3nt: TGTGCCAGCAGCCAAGAGAGACTAGCGGGGAACAATGAGCAGTTCTTC
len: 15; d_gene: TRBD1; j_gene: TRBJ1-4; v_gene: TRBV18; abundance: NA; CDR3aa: CASSPRGTGGEKLFF; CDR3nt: TGTGCCAGCTCACCACGAGGGACAGGGGGTGAAAAACTGTTTTTT
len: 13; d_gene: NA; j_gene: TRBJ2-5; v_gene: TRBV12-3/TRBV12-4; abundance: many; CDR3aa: CASHVGGGWTQYF; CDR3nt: TGTGCCAGCCATGTCGGGGGAGGTTGGACCCAGTACTTC
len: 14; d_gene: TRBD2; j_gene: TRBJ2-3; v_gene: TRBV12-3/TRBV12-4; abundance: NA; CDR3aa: CSSSHREGPDMQYF; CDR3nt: TGTTCCAGCAGTCATCGGGAGGGACCAGATATGCAGTATTTT
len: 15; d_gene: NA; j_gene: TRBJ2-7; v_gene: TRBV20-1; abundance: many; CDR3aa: CSARGTAGAGYEQYF; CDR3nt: TGCAGTGCTAGAGGCACGGCAGGGGCGGGCTACGAGCAGTACTTC
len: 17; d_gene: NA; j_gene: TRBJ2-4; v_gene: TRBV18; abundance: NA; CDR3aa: CASSPAGQLLAKNIQYF; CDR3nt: TGTGCCAGCTCACCAGCGGGACAGCTACTAGCCAAAAACATTCAGTACTTC
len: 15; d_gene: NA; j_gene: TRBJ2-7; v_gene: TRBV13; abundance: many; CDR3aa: CASSLGGVGPYEQYF; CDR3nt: TGTGCCAGCAGCTTAGGAGGGGTAGGTCCCTACGAGCAGTACTTC
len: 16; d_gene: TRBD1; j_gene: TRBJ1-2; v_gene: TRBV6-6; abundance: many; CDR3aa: CASRIPPGQEDYGYTF; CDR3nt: TGTGCCAGCAGAATCCCCCCGGGACAGGAGGACTATGGCTACACCTTC
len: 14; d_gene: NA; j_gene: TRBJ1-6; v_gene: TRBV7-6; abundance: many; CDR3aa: CASSSRTSNSPLHF; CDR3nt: TGTGCCAGCAGCTCACGGACTTCCAATTCACCCCTCCACTTT
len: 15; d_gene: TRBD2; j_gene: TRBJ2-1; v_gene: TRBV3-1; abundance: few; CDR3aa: CASSHTSGGGNEQFF; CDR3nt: TGTGCCAGCAGCCATACTAGCGGGGGGGGAAATGAGCAGTTCTTC
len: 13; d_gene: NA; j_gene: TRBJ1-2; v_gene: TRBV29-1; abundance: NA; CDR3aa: CSVAPLSGYGYTF; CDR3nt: TGCAGCGTGGCCCCCTTGTCGGGATATGGCTACACCTTC
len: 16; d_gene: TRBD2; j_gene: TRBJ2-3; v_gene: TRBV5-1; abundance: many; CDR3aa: CASSQVGSGVTDTQYF; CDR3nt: TGCGCCAGCTCACAAGTGGGGAGCGGGGTCACAGATACGCAGTATTTT
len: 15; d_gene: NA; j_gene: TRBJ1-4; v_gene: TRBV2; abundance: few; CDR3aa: CASRLLSGAVEKLFF; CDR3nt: TGTGCCAGCAGATTATTATCAGGTGCCGTAGAAAAACTGTTTTTT
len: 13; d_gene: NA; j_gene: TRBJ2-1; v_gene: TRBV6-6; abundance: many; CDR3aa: CASSTPERDEQFF; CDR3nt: TGTGCCAGCAGTACCCCGGAGCGGGATGAGCAGTTCTTC
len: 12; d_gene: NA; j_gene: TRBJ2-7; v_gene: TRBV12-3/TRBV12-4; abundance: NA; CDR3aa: CASSNVLQVEYF; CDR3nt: TGTGCCAGCAGCAATGTACTGCAGGTAGAGTACTTC
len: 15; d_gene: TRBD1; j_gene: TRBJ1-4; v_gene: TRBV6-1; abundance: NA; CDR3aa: CASSANRGNNEKLFF; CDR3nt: TGTGCCAGCAGTGCGAACAGGGGCAATAATGAAAAACTGTTTTTT
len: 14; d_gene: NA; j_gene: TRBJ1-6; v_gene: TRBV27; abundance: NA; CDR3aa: CASSLLKGDSPPHF; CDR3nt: TGTGCCAGCAGTTTACTAAAGGGGGATTCACCCCCCCACTTT
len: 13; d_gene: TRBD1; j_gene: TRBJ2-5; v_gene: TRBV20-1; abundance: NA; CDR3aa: CSAARTGQETQYF; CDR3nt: TGCAGTGCGGCCCGGACAGGTCAAGAGACCCAGTACTTC
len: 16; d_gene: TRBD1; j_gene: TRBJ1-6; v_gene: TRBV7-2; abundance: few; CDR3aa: CASSSTSGTGVSPLHF; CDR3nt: TGTGCCAGCAGCTCAACATCCGGGACAGGGGTTTCACCCCTCCACTTT
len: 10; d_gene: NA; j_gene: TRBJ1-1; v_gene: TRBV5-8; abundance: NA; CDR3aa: CASKGLWAFF; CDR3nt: TGTGCCAGCAAGGGATTATGGGCTTTCTTT
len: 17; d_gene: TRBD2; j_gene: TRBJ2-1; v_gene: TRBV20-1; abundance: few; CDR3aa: CSARGLAGRSSYNEQFF; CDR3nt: TGCAGTGCAAGAGGACTAGCGGGGCGCAGCTCCTACAATGAGCAGTTCTTC
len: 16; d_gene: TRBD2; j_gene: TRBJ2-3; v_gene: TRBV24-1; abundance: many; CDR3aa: CATSDPGTSPTDTQYF; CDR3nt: TGTGCCACCAGTGACCCCGGGACTAGCCCCACAGATACGCAGTATTTT
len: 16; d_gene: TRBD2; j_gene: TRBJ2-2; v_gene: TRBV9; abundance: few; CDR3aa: CASSPRTRTNTGELFF; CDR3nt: TGTGCCAGCAGCCCAAGGACTAGAACGAACACCGGGGAGCTGTTTTTT
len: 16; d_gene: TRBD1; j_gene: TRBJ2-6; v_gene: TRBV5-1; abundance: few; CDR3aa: CTSSSEQGAGANVLTF; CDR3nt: TGCACCAGCAGCTCGGAACAGGGGGCTGGGGCCAACGTCCTGACTTTC
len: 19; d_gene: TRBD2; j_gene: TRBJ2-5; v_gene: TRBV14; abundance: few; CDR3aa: CASSQATRPSLAGAETQYF; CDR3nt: TGTGCCAGCAGCCAAGCTACCCGGCCATCGCTAGCGGGGGCAGAGACCCAGTACTTC
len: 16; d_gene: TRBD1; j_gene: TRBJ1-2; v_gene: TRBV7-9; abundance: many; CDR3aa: CASSETGALSNYGYTF; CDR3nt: TGTGCCAGCAGCGAGACAGGGGCGCTCTCTAACTATGGCTACACCTTC
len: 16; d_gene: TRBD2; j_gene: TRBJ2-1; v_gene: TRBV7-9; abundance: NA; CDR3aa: CASSLLLGLQINEQFF; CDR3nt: TGTGCCAGCAGCTTATTATTGGGACTACAGATCAATGAGCAGTTCTTC
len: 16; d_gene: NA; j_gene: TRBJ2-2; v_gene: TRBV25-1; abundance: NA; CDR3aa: CASSVRGVGNTGELFF; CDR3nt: TGTGCCAGCAGTGTTAGGGGGGTAGGGAATACCGGGGAGCTGTTTTTT
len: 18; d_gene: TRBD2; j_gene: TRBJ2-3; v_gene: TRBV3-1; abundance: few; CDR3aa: CASSQEKIAGTLTDTQYF; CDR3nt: TGTGCCAGCAGCCAAGAAAAAATAGCGGGGACTCTCACAGATACGCAGTATTTT
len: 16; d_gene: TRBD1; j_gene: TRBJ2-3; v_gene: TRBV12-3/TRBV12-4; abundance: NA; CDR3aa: CASSKGQGYSADAQYF; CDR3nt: TGTGCCAGCAGTAAAGGACAGGGATATAGCGCAGATGCGCAGTATTTT
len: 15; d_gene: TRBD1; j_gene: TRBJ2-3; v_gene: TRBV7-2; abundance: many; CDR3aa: CASSPDRVGADTQYF; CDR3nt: TGTGCCAGCAGCCCGGACAGGGTTGGCGCAGATACGCAGTATTTT
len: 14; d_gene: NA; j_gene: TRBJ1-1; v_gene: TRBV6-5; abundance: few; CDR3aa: CASRTREVGTEAFF; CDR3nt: TGTGCCAGCAGGACCAGGGAGGTGGGCACTGAAGCTTTCTTT
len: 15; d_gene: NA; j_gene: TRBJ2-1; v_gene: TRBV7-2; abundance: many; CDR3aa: CASSLADGTRNEQFF; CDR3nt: TGTGCCAGCAGCTTAGCGGACGGCACCCGCAATGAGCAGTTCTTC
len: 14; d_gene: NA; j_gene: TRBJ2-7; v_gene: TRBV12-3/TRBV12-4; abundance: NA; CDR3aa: CASSLGYRSHEQYF; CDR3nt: TGTGCCAGCAGTTTAGGGTACAGGTCTCACGAGCAGTACTTC
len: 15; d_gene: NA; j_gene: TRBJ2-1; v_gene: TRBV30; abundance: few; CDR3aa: CAWTWGKASYNEQFF; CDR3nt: TGTGCCTGGACGTGGGGGAAAGCCTCCTACAATGAGCAGTTCTTC
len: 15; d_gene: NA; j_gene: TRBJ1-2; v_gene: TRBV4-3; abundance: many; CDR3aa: CASSQEVSANYGYTF; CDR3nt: TGCGCCAGCAGCCAAGAAGTTTCCGCTAACTATGGCTACACCTTC
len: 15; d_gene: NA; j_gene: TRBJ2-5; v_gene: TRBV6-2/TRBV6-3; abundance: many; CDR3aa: CASSPLVGVLETQYF; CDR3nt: TGTGCCAGCAGTCCCCTGGTCGGGGTCCTCGAGACCCAGTACTTC
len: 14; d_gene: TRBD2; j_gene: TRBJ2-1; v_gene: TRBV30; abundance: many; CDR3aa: CAWSQTSGVGEQFF; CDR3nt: TGTGCCTGGAGTCAGACTAGCGGGGTGGGTGAGCAGTTCTTC
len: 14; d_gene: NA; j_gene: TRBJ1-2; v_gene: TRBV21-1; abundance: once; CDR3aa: CASSKKVRPYGYTF; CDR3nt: TGTGCCAGCAGCAAAAAGGTCCGTCCCTATGGCTACACCTTC
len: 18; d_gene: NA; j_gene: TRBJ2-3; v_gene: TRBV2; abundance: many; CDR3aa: CASSGRQGGTTSTDTQYF; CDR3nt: TGTGCCAGCAGTGGTCGGCAGGGAGGAACAACTAGCACAGATACGCAGTATTTT
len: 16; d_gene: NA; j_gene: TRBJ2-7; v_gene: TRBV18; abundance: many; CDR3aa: CASSPIPLYPPYEQYF; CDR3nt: TGTGCCAGCTCACCTATACCCCTGTACCCCCCCTACGAGCAGTACTTC
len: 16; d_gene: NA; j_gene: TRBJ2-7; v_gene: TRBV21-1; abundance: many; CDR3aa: CASSDQDLDDPYEQYF; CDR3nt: TGTGCCAGCAGCGATCAGGACCTCGACGATCCATACGAGCAGTACTTC
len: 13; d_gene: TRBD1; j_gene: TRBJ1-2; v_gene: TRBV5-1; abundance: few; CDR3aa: CASSHDRGGGYTF; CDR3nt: TGCGCCAGCAGCCACGACAGGGGGGGCGGCTACACCTTC
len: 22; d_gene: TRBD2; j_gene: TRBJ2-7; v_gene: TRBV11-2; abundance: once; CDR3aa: CAGSLWVAKLAGVVVPYNEQYF; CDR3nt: TGTGCCGGCAGCTTGTGGGTGGCTAAACTAGCGGGGGTTGTTGTCCCCTACAATGAGCAGTACTTC
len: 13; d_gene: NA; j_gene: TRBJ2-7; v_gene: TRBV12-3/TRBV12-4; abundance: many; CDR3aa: CASSLVAPGEQYF; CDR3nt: TGTGCCAGCAGTTTAGTAGCGCCGGGGGAGCAGTACTTC
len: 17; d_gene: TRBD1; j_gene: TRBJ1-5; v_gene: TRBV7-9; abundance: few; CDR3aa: CASSSGTGVSLSQPQHF; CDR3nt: TGTGCCAGCAGCTCCGGGACAGGGGTTTCCCTTTCGCAGCCCCAGCATTTT
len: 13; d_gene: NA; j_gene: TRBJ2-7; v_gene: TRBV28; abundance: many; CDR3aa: CASSFQGPYEQYF; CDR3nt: TGTGCCAGCAGTTTTCAGGGCCCCTACGAGCAGTACTTC
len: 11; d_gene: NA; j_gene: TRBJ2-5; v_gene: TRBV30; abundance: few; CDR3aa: CAWSESETQYF; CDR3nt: TGTGCCTGGAGTGAAAGCGAGACCCAGTACTTC
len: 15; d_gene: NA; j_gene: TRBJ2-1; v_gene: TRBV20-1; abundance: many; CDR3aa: CSARGKGSSYNEQFF; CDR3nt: TGCAGTGCTAGAGGTAAAGGGAGCTCCTACAATGAGCAGTTCTTC